This T cell receptor (beta chain) was recovered during a study of patients and donors after allogeneic stem cell transplantation. This clonotype was seen at least ten times. V was shortened by 6 bases and J by 5 bases, with 14 bases between the two germline ends. Looked up from germline, CDR1 is MNHNY and CDR2 is SVGAGI (reference sequence). CDR3 length: 14 residues. TCRdb redid the calling of the RT-PCR reads with MiXCR, one entry per CDR3 protein. The sample lists 150,000 to 200,000 distinct CDR3 sequences, approximately 41% occurring once. Material for sequencing was blood, either unsorted or a sorted T cell fraction (not recorded which). The sequence was obtained from a human donor who was either an allogeneic HSCT recipient or a stem cell or donor lymphocyte infusion donor (not recorded which). It is not recorded whose cells these are; they may come from a transplant donor. The chain employs TRBV6-6 and TRBJ2-1, with D perhaps assigned TRBD1 or TRBD2 (5 bases each). DNA of the CDR3: TGTGCCAGCAGCCACTCCGGGGCCCACAATGAGCAGTTCTTC. Its translation: CASSHSGAHNEQFF.